The present T cell receptor beta chain was sequenced within a study of blood T cells in healthy people across ages (dated by TCRdb to the mid-2010s). Study-level background: In model experiments, template switching captured roughly one uniquely barcoded TCR beta cDNA molecule for every two T cells. The study measured age-related changes in TCR beta repertoire diversity using deep sequencing normalized with unique cDNA molecular identifiers. Four age groups were formed from the donors: young (average approximately 15 years), middle-aged (around 39), aged (under 70) and long-lived (82). For two donors (one aged 18 to 29 and one aged 80 or older), the study analyzed two additional independent replicas of 1 million unique cDNA reads from the same blood draw.

Overall results and qualifications from the work: Observed TCR beta diversity correlated strongly with the percentage of naive T cells measured by flow cytometry. Compared with the aged group, the long-lived group had more naive CD4+ T cells, fewer expanded clones and increased TCR diversity, suggesting age selection. Total diversity estimates from one million sequenced T cells were considered lower bounds and underestimates. As age increased, observed TCR beta diversity per million T cells dropped in a roughly linear way, and a significant reduction was already evident by age 40. Conclusive comparison of naive and antigen-experienced compartments was prevented by the profiling of bulk unsorted PBMCs. Because donor CMV infection status was unknown, age-related changes in expanded clonotypes were potentially confounded.

About this clonotype: Its antigen remains undetermined. Since a much larger clone is just one base distant, this may be a read error. The final CDR3 position lacks the conserved phenylalanine or tryptophan, pointing to a likely read error.

Sequences SEHNR (CDR1) and FQNEAQ (CDR2) are obtained from the germline V gene (reference sequence). The CDR3 sequence runs 12 residues, both termini included. CDR3 DNA only is kept here, 36 bases in frame from base 1. The junction carries 9 bases between V and J, which are trimmed by 5 bases and 8 bases respectively. The roughly 37 donors, aged roughly 6 to 90 years, were systemically healthy Caucasian individuals from Russia. Roughly 11 milliliters of peripheral blood were drawn from each donor into EDTA-treated Vacutainer tubes. Ficoll-Paque density-gradient centrifugation was used to isolate PBMCs, with at least 7 million obtained per sample. Total RNA, at least 6 micrograms per sample, was extracted from PBMCs with Trizol reagent. For every donor, an aliquot of PBMCs went through flow cytometry to measure the percentages of naive CD45RAhigh/CD27high T cells. The method was 5' RACE. Instrument used: Illumina HiSeq 2500. A second PCR of about 7 to 12 cycles was run with a J-beta primer mix and a sample-barcoded 5' primer. A unique molecular identifier was introduced onto each TCR beta cDNA molecule by a template-switch 5' adaptor carrying 12 random nucleotides. Each sample yielded at least 3 million CDR3-containing paired-end reads. First-strand cDNA synthesis was performed from all RNA using the Mint cDNA synthesis kit, with priming by a TRBC-specific oligonucleotide. Following uracil-DNA glycosylase treatment, all cDNA underwent a first 18-cycle PCR with the universal primers M1SS and BC2_uni_R. As for the original processing: Each sample was normalized by randomly selecting 1 million high-quality reads, each carrying a distinct molecular identifier. Instead of being binned into consensus sequences, reads that shared molecular identifiers were thrown out. MiTCR, with a Q25 quality threshold and the strictest error-elimination algorithm, was used for CDR3 identification, clonotype clustering and error correction. Lower-bound total TCR beta diversity was estimated with a nonparametric unseen species model using Euler transformation. TCRdb cleaned the public reads at Q25 with fastp, built clones with MiXCR and kept in-frame beta chains. CDR3 protein duplicates are merged, each entry listing the most common genes and DNA. The V and J calls follow TCRdb's processing rather than the paper's. Present in this sample are over 500,000 distinct CDR3 sequences, roughly a quarter of which were seen just once. The ten largest clones capture about 3.3% of the sample.

The data were also submitted as part of a second study, on T cells of mothers and their children. As that second study puts it: Nine systemically healthy Caucasian individuals, comprising three mothers and their six children, were included as donors. cDNA synthesis used all of the extracted RNA, with around 1.4 ug of RNA in each 15 ul reaction. In the second PCR, sample barcodes and 2-4 random nucleotides were introduced via the M1S primer. Each mother yielded over 8.5 million TCR beta CDR3 reads and each child 2.5 million to 3 million reads. Thymic selection similarly shapes TCR recombination output in related and unrelated pairs, with minor effect from inherited differences. Normalized repertoire overlap in related mother-child pairs was always slightly higher than in unrelated mother-child pairs, but the difference was never significant. No persistent microchimeric T cell clones were found, with a detection sensitivity of 85 to 100 clones per million clonotypes. In the study, deep NGS was used to compare the TCR beta repertoires of mothers and children, and features distinguishing related mother-child pairs from unrelated individuals were sought. On average, the children were around 11 +/- 4 years old, while the mothers were around 42 +/- 4 years old. After adapter ligation with NEBNext reagents, the libraries were sequenced on Illumina HiSeq 2000 with 100+100 nt paired-end reads. To avoid cross-contamination, the mother libraries and the child libraries were prepared a month apart and sequenced in separate runs. Each donor had between about 500,000 and 2,300,000 distinct TCR beta clonotypes identified. Naive TCR beta clonotypes were estimated from low-frequency clonotypes matched to each donor's FACS-determined naive share, without sorting.

This TCR was sampled from a boy younger than 10 in good health. The sequencing input was blood. The chain is encoded by TRBV7-9 joined to TRBJ1-4; TRBD1 could be the D gene, as 5 bases match. CDR3 protein: CASSPKGEKLFS. The nucleotide sequence is given as TGTGCCAGCAGCCCTAAGGGGGAAAAACTGTTTTCT.